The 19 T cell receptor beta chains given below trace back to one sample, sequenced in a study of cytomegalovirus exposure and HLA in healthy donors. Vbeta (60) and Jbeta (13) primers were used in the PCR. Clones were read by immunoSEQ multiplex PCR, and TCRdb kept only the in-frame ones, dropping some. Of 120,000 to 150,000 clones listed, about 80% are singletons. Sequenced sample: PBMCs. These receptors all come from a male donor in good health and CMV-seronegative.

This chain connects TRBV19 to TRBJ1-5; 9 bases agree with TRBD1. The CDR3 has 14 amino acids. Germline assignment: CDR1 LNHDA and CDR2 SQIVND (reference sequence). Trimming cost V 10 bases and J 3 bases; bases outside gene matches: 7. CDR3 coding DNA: TGTGCCACAGACAGGGGGGGAGACAATCAGCCCCAGCATTTT. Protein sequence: CATDRGGDNQPQHF. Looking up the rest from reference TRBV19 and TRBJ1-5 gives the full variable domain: DGGITQSPKYLFRKEGQNVTLSCEQNLNHDAMYWYRQDPGQGLRLIYYSQIVNDFQKGDIAEGYSVSREKKESFPLTVTSAQKNPTAFYLCATDRGGDNQPQHFGDGTRLSIL.

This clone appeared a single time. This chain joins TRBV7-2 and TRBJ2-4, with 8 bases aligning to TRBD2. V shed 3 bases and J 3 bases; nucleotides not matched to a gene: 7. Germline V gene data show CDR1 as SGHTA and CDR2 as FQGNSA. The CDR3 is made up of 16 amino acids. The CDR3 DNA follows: TGTGCCAGCAGCTTCGGGGCGGGGGGAGTCAAAAACATTCAGTACTTC. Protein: CASSFGAGGVKNIQYF.

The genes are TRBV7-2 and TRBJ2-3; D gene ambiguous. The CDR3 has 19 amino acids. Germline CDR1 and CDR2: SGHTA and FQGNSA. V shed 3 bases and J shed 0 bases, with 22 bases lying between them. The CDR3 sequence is CASSLTLGRSVSSTDTQYF. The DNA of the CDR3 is TGTGCCAGCAGCTTGACCCTAGGTAGGTCAGTTTCTAGCACAGATACGCAGTATTTT.

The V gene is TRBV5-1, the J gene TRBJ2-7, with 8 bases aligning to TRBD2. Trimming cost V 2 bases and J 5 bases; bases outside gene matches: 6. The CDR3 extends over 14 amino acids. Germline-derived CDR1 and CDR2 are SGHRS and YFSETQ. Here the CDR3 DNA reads TGCGCCAGCAGCTTTCTAACCGGGGGGGACGAGCAGTACTTC. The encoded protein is CASSFLTGGDEQYF.

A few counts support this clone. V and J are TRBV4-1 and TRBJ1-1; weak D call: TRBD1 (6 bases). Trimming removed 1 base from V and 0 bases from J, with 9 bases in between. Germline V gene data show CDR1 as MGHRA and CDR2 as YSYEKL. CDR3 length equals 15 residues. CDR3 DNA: TGCGCCAGCAGCCAAGGGGACACCCTGAACACTGAAGCTTTCTTT. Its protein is CASSQGDTLNTEAFF.

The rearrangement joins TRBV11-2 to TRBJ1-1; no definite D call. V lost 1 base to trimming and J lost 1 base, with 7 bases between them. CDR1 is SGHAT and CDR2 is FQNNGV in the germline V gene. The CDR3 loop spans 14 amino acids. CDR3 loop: CASSLGRRNTEAFF. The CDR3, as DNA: TGTGCCAGCAGCTTAGGGCGGAGGAACACTGAAGCTTTCTTT.

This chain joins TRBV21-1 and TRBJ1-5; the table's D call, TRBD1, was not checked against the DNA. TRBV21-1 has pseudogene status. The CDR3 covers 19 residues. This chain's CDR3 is CASSLRGQGWPTRDQPQHF. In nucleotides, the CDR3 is TGTGCCAGCAGCCTCCGCGGACAGGGATGGCCAACCCGGGATCAGCCCCAGCATTTT.

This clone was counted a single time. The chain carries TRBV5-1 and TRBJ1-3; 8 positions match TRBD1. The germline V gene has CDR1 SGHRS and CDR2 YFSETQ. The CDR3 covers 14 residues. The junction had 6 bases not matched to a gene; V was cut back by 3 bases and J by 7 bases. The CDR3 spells CASSSQGVMNTIYF. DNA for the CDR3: TGCGCCAGCAGCTCACAGGGGGTTATGAACACCATATATTTT.

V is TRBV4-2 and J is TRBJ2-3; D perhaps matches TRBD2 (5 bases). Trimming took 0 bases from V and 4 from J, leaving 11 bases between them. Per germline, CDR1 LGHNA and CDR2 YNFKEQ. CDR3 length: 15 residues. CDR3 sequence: CASSQDSLAADTQYF. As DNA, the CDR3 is TGTGCCAGCAGCCAAGATTCGCTAGCCGCAGATACGCAGTATTTT.

The CDR3 loop is CASSLGVQNIQYF. The CDR3 nucleotides are TGTGCCAGCAGTCTAGGTGTACAAAACATTCAGTACTTC. The genes are TRBV11-2 and TRBJ2-4; D not certain. This CDR3 has 13 residues. Germline loops: CDR1 SGHAT, CDR2 FQNNGV. V lost 6 bases to trimming and J lost 5 bases, with 11 bases between them.

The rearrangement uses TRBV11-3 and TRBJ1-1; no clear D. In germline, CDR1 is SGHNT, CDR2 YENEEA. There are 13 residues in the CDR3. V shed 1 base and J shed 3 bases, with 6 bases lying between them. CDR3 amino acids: CASSLGRYTEAFF. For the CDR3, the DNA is TGTGCCAGCAGCTTAGGGAGGTACACTGAAGCTTTCTTT.

This chain's CDR3 is CATDEQYF. The CDR3 bases are TGTGCAACGGACGAGCAGTACTTC. The chain employs TRBV30 and TRBJ2-7; D gene unclear. The CDR3 length is 8 residues. Per germline, CDR1 GTSNPN and CDR2 SVGIG (reference sequence).

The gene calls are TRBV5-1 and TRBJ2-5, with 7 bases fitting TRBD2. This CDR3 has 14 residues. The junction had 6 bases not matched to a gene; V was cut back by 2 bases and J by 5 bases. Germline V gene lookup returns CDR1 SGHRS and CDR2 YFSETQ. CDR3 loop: CASSFGREGETQYF. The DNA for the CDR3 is TGCGCCAGCAGCTTCGGAAGGGAGGGCGAGACCCAGTACTTC.

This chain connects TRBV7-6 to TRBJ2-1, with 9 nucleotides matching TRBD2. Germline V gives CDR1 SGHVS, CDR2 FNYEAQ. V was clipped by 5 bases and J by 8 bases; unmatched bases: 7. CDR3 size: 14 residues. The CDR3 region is CASSRGGGTDEQFF. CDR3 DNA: TGTGCCAGCAGCCGCGGGGGGGGGACGGATGAGCAGTTCTTC.

The CDR3 DNA sequence: TGTGCCAGCAGAGAGGAGGGGGCATCCTACGAGCAGTACTTC. Its translation: CASREEGASYEQYF. The chain recombines TRBV2 with TRBJ2-7; possible D gene TRBD1, 7 bases. CDR1 is SNHLY, CDR2 FYNNEI, per germline. CDR3 length: 14 amino acids. The V end was cut by 6 bases, the J end by 1 base, with 13 bases between.

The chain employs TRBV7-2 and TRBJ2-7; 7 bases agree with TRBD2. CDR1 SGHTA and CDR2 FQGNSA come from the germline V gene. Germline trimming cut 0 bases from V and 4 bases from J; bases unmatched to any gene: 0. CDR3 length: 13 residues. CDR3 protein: CASSLAGLYEQYF. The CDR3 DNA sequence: TGTGCCAGCAGCTTAGCGGGACTATACGAGCAGTACTTC.

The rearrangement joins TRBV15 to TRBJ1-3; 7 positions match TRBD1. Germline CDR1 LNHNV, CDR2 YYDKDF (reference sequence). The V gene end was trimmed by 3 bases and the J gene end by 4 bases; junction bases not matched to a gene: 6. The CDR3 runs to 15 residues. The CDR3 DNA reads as TGTGCCACCAGCAGTAGACAGGGTCCAGGAAACACCATATATTTT. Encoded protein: CATSSRQGPGNTIYF. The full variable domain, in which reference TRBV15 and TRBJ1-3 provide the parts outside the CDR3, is DAMVIQNPRYQVTQFGKPVTLSCSQTLNHNVMYWYQQKSSQAPKLLFHYYDKDFNNEADTPDNFQSRRPNTSFCFLDIRSPGLGDTAMYLCATSSRQGPGNTIYFGEGSWLTVV.

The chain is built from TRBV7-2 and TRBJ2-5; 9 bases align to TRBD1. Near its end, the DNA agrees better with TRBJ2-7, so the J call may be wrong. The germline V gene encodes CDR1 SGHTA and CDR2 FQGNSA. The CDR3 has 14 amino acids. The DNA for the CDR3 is TGTGCCAGCAGCTCCAGGACAGGGGCCTACGAGCAGTACTTC. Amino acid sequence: CASSSRTGAYEQYF.

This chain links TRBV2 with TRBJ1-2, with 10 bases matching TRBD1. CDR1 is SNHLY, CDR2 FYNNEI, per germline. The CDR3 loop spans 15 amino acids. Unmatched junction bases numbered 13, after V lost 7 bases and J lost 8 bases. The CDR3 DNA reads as TGTGCCAGCACCGGGACAGGGGTATCAAGGGAGGGCTACACCTTC. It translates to CASTGTGVSREGYTF. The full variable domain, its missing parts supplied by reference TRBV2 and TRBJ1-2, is EPEVTQTPSHQVTQMGQEVILRCVPISNHLYFYWYRQILGQKVEFLVSFYNNEISEKSEIFDDQFSVERPDGSNFTLKIRSTKLEDSAMYFCASTGTGVSREGYTFGSGTRLTVV.